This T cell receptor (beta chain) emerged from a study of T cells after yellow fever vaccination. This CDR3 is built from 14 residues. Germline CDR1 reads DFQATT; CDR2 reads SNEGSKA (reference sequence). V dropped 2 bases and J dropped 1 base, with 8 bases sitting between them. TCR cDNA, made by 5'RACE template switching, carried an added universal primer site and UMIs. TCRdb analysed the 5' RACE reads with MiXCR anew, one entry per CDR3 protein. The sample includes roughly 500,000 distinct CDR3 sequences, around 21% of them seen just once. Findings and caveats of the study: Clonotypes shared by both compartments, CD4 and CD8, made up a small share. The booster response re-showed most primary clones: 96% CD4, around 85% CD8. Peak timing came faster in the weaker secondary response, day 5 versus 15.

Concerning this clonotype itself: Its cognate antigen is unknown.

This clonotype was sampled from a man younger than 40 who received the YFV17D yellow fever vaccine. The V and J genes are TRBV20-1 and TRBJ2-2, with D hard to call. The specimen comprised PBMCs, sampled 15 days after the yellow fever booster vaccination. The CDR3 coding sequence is TGCAGTGCTAGAACTCTTCAGAACACCGGGGAGCTGTTTTTT. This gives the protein CSARTLQNTGELFF.